This T cell receptor (beta chain) appears in the sequencing data of a study of shared clonotypes between healthy human individuals. Study observations and caveats: Clonotypes not shared had lower generation probabilities than those common to all four donors.

With respect to this clone: The antigen is not known. The same CDR3 can be traced to other DNA sequences in this sample.

The table came from immunoSEQ multiplex PCR; TCRdb's copy has only in-frame clones and leaves some out. The sample contains 2 million to 2.5 million clones, approximately 90% of which appear only once. Sequencing used naive CD4+ T cells from PBMCs. Regarding subset: CD45RA+ positively selected. This sequence was found in a man younger than 35 in good health. Some clones in this sample may be carry-over from other donors' samples.

CDR3 DNA: TGTGCCAGCAGACTCGGGGGTACTGAAGCTTTCTTT. This translates into CASRLGGTEAFF. The chain carries TRBV28 and TRBJ1-1, with D perhaps TRBD1 (5 bases). CDR3 length equals 12 residues. Trimming removed 6 bases from V and 5 bases from J, with 10 bases in between. Germline assignment: CDR1 MDHEN and CDR2 SYDVKM.